This T cell receptor beta chain was observed in a study of Ad26.COV2.S vaccination and SARS-CoV-2 variants. Findings and limits, study-wide: Participants given vaccine showed non-spike TCR breadth similar to that of placebo recipients. Individuals receiving vaccine had higher spike-specific TCR breadth than placebo recipients did.

Produced via immunoSEQ multiplex PCR; TCRdb's table is partial and in-frame only. The sample has roughly 320,000 clones, 86% seen once. In regard to this clone: Its target is unknown.

Regarding treatment: roughly 18 received Ad26.COV2.S at low or high dose, single or two shots; about 5 received placebo; per-sample allocation not given. Sampling was performed 63 days after the first vaccine or placebo injection. An adult donor aged 18-55 years was enrolled in Boston. This specimen was peripheral blood, taken in a trial of Ad26.COV2.S vaccine versus placebo. This sequence originates from a person aged 18-60 years who received the Ad26.COV2.S COVID-19 vaccine or a placebo.

CDR3 residues: CATSKEPEEQYF. CDR3 coding DNA: TGTGCCACCAGCAAGGAGCCTGAGGAGCAGTACTTC. This sequence joins TRBV15 and TRBJ2-7; D not certain. V was shortened by 4 bases and J by 7 bases, with 11 bases between the two germline ends. CDR1 is LNHNV, CDR2 YYDKDF, per germline (reference sequence). This CDR3 is built from 12 residues.